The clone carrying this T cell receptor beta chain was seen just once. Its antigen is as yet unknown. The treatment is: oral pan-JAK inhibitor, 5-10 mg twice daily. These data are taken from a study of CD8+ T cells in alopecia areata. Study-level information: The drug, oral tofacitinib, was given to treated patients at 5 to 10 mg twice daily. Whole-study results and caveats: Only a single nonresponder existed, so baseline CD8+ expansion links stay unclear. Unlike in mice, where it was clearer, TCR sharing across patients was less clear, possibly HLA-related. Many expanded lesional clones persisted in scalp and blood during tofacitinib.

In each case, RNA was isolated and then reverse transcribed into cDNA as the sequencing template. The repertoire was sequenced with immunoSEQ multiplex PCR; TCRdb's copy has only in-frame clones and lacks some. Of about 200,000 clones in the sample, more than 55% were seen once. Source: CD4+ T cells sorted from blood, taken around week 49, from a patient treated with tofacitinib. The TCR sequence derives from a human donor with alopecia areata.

The CDR3 region is CASSLSNEQYF. CDR3 nucleotides: TGCGCCAGCAGCTTGAGCAACGAGCAGTACTTC. The chain uses TRBV5-1 and TRBJ2-7; D remains unclear. Trimming cost V 1 base and J 5 bases, with 4 bases left between them. Germline CDR1 reads SGHRS; CDR2 reads YFSETQ. The length of the CDR3 is 11 residues.